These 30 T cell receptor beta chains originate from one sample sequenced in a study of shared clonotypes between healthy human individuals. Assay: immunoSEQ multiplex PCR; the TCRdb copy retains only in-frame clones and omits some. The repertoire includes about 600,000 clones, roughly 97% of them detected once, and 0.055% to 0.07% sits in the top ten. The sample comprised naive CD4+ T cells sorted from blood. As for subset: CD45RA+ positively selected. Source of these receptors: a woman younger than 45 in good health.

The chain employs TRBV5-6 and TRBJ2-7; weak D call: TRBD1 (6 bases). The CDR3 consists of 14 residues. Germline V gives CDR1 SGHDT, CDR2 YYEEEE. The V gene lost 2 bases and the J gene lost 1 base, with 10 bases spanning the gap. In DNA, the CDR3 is TGTGCCAGCAGCTTCCCCGACAGGTCCTACGAGCAGTACTTC. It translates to CASSFPDRSYEQYF.

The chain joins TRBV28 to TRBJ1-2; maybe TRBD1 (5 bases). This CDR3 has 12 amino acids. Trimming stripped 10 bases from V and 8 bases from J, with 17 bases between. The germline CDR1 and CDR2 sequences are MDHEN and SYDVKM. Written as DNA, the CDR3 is TGTGCCATCTCGGGGGGAGGATTGGGCTACACCTTC. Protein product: CAISGGGLGYTF.

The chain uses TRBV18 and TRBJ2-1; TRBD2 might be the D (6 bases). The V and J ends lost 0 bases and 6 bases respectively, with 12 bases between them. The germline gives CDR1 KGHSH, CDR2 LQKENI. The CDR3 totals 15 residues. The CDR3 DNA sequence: TGTGCCAGCTCACCACCGTTGCTAGCGCCCAATGAGCAGTTCTTC. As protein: CASSPPLLAPNEQFF.

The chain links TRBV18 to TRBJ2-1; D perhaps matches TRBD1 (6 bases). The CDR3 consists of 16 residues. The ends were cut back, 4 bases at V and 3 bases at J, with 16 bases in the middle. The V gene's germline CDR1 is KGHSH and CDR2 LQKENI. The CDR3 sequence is CASSLQDSGVYNEQFF. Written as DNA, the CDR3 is TGTGCCAGCTCACTTCAGGACAGCGGCGTCTACAATGAGCAGTTCTTC.

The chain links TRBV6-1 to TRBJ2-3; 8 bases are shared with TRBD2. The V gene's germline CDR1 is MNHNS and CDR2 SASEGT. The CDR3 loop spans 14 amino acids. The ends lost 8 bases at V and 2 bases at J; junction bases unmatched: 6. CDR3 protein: CASQREPYTDTQYF. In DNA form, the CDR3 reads TGTGCCAGCCAGCGGGAGCCATACACAGATACGCAGTATTTT.

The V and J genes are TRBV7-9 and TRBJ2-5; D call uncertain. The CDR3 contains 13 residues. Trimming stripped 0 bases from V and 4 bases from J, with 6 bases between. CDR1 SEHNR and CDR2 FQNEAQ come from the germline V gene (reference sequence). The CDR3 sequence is CASSLAHGETQYF. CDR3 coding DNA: TGTGCCAGCAGCTTAGCGCACGGAGAGACCCAGTACTTC.

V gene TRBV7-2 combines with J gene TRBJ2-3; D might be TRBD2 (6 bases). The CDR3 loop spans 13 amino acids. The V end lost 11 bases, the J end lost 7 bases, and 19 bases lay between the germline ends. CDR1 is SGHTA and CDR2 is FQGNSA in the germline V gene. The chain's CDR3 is CAGGRYTPNTQYF. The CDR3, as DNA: TGTGCCGGGGGGAGGTATACTCCCAATACGCAGTATTTT.

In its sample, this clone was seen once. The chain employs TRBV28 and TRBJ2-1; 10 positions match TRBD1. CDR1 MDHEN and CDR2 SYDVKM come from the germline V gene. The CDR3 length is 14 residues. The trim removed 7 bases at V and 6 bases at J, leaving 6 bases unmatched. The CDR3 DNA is TGTGCCAGCATTCCCGGGACAGGGGCCAATGAGCAGTTCTTC. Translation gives CASIPGTGANEQFF.

The CDR3 DNA follows: TGCGCCAGCAGTGGGTCAGTTGGGGCCAACGTCCTGACTTTC. Encoded protein: CASSGSVGANVLTF. The rearrangement joins TRBV10-2 to TRBJ2-6; D gene uncertain. CDR3 size: 14 residues. V lost 4 bases and J 3 bases, leaving 7 bases between the germline ends. Germline assignment: CDR1 WSHSY and CDR2 SAAADI.

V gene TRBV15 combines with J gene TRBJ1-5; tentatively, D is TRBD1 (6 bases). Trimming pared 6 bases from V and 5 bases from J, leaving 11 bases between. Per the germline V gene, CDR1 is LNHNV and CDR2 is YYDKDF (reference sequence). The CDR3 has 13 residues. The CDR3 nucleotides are TGTGCCACCAGTCGGAGGGGGGATCAGCCCCAGCATTTT. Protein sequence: CATSRRGDQPQHF. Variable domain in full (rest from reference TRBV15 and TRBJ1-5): DAMVIQNPRYQVTQFGKPVTLSCSQTLNHNVMYWYQQKSSQAPKLLFHYYDKDFNNEADTPDNFQSRRPNTSFCFLDIRSPGLGDTAMYLCATSRRGDQPQHFGDGTRLSIL.

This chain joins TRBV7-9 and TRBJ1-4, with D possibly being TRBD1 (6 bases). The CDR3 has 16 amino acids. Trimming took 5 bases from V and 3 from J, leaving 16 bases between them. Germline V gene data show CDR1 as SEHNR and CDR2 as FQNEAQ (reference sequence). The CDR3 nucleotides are TGTGCCAGCAGCCCGGGGCGGGGGCTGGCTAATGAAAAACTGTTTTTT. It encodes CASSPGRGLANEKLFF. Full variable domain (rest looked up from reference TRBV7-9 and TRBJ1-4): DTGVSQNPRHKITKRGQNVTFRCDPISEHNRLYWYRQTLGQGPEFLTYFQNEAQLEKSRLLSDRFSAERPKGSFSTLEIQRTEQGDSAMYLCASSPGRGLANEKLFFGSGTQLSVL.

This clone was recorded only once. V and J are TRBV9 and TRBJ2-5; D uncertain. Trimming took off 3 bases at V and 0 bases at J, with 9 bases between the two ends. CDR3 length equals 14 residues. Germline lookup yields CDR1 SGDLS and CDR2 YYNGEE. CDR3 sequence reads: CASSEGHYQETQYF. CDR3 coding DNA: TGTGCCAGCAGCGAGGGCCATTACCAAGAGACCCAGTACTTC.

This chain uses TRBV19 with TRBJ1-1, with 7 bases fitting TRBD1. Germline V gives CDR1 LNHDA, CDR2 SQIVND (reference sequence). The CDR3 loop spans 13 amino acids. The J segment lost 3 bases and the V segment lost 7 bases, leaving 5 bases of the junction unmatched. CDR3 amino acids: CASNHRGYTEAFF. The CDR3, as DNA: TGTGCCAGTAACCACAGGGGATACACTGAAGCTTTCTTT.

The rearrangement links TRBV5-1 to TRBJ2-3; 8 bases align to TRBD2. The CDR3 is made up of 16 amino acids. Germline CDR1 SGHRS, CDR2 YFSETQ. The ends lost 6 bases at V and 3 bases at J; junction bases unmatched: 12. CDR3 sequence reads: CASNPTLSGRTDTQYF. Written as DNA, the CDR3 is TGCGCCAGCAACCCCACCCTCAGCGGGAGAACAGATACGCAGTATTTT.

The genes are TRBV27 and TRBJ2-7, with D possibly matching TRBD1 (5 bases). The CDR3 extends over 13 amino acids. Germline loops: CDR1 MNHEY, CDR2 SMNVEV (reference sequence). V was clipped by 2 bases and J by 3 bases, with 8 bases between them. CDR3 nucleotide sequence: TGTGCCAGCAGTTTAGCAGGGCTCTACGAGCAGTACTTC. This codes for CASSLAGLYEQYF.

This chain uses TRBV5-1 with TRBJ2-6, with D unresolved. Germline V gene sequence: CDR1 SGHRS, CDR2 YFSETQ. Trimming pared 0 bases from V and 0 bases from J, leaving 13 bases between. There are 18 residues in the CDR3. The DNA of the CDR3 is TGCGCCAGCAGCTTGGATGGGGTTAGGATCTCTGGGGCCAACGTCCTGACTTTC. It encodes CASSLDGVRISGANVLTF.

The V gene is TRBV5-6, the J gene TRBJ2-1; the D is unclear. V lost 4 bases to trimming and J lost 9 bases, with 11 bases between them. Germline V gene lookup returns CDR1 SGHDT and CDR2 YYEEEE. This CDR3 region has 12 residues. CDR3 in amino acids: CASSVGLAEQFF. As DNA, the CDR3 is TGTGCCAGCAGCGTGGGTCTCGCTGAGCAGTTCTTC. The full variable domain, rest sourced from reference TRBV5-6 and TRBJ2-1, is DAGVTQSPTHLIKTRGQQVTLRCSPKSGHDTVSWYQQALGQGPQFIFQYYEEEERQRGNFPDRFSGHQFPNYSSELNVNALLLGDSALYLCASSVGLAEQFFGPGTRLTVL.

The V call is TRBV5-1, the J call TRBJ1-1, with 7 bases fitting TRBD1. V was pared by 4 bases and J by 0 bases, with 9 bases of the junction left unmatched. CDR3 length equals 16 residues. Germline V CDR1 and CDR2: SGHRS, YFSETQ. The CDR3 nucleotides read TGCGCCAGCAGCCCCAGGACAGGACCGATGAACACTGAAGCTTTCTTT. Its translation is CASSPRTGPMNTEAFF. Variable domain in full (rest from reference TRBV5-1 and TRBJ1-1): KAGVTQTPRYLIKTRGQQVTLSCSPISGHRSVSWYQQTPGQGLQFLFEYFSETQRNKGNFPGRFSGRQFSNSRSEMNVSTLELGDSALYLCASSPRTGPMNTEAFFGQGTRLTVV.

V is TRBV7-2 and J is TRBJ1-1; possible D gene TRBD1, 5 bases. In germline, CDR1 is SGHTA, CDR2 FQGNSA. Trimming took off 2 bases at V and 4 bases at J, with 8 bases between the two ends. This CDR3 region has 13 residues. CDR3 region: CASSLSGPTEAFF. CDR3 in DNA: TGTGCCAGCAGCTTATCAGGGCCCACTGAAGCTTTCTTT.

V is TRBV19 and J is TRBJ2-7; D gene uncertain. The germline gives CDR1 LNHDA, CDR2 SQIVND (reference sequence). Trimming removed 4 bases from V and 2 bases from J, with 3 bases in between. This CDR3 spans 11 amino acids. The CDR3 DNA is TGTGCCAGTAGTACAGCCTACGAGCAGTACTTC. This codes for CASSTAYEQYF. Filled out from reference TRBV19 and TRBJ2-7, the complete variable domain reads DGGITQSPKYLFRKEGQNVTLSCEQNLNHDAMYWYRQDPGQGLRLIYYSQIVNDFQKGDIAEGYSVSREKKESFPLTVTSAQKNPTAFYLCASSTAYEQYFGPGTRLTVT.

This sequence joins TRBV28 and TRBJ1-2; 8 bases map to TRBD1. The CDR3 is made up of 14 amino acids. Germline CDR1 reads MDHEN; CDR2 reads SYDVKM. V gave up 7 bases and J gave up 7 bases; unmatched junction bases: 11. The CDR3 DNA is TGTGCCAGCACGACACAGGGGGAAATTGCTGGCTACACCTTC. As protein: CASTTQGEIAGYTF.

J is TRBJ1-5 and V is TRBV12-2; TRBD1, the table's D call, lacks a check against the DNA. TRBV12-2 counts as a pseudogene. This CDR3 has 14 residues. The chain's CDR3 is CASRRRDRNQPQHF. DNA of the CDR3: TGTGCAAGTCGCCGCCGGGACAGGAATCAGCCCCAGCATTTT.

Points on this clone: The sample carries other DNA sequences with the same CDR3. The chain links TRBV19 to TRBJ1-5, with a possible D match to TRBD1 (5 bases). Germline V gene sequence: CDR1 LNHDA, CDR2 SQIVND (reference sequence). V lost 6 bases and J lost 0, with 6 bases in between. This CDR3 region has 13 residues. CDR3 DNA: TGTGCCAGTAGCGACAGTAGCAATCAGCCCCAGCATTTT. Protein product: CASSDSSNQPQHF.

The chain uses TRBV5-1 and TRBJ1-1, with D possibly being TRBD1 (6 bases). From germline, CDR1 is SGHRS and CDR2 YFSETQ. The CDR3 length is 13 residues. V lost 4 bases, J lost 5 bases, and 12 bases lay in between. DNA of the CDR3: TGCGCCAGCAGCCGCGCGACAGGTACTGAAGCTTTCTTT. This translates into CASSRATGTEAFF.

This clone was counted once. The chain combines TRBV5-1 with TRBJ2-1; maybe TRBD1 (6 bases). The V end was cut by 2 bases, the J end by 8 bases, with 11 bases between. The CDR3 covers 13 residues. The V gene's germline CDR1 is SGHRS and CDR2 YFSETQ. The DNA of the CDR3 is TGCGCCAGCAGCTTACAGGGTTCCGATGAGCAGTTCTTC. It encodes CASSLQGSDEQFF.

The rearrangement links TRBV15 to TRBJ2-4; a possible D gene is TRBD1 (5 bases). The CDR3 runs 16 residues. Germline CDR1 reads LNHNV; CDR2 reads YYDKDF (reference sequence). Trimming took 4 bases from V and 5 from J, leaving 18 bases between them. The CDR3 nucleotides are TGTGCCACCAGCAAGGAAACAGGAATACCCCAAAACATTCAGTACTTC. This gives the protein CATSKETGIPQNIQYF.

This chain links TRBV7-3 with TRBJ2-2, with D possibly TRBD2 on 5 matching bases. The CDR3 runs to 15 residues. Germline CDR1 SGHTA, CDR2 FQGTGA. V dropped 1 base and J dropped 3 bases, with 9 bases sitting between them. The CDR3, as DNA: TGTGCCAGCAGCTTAAGACGGGGAGACACCGGGGAGCTGTTTTTT. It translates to CASSLRRGDTGELFF.

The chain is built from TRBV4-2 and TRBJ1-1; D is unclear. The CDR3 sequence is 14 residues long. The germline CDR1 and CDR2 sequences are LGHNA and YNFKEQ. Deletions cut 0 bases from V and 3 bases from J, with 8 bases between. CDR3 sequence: CASSQDWVDTEAFF. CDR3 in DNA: TGTGCCAGCAGCCAAGACTGGGTGGACACTGAAGCTTTCTTT.

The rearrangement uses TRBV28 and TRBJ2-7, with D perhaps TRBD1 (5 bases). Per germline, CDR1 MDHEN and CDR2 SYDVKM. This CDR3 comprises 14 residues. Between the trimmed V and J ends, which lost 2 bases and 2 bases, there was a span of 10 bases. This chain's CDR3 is CASSLGSGPYEQYF. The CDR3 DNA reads TGTGCCAGCAGTTTAGGGTCAGGGCCCTACGAGCAGTACTTC.

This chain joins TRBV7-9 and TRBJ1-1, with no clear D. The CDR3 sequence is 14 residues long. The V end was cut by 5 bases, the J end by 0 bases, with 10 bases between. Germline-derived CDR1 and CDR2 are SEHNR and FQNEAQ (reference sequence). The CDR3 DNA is TGTGCCAGCAGCCTTGCTCATTTGAACACTGAAGCTTTCTTT. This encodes CASSLAHLNTEAFF. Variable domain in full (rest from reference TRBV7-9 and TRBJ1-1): DTGVSQNPRHKITKRGQNVTFRCDPISEHNRLYWYRQTLGQGPEFLTYFQNEAQLEKSRLLSDRFSAERPKGSFSTLEIQRTEQGDSAMYLCASSLAHLNTEAFFGQGTRLTVV.